This TCR beta chain stems from a study of CD8 T cells in Susac syndrome. In the case of this clonotype: Its specificity is unknown.

RNA amounts of 0.5 to 1 ug underwent reverse transcription with random hexamers. Coverage of TCR beta CDR3 amplification by immunoSEQ multiplex PCR extended to 54 Vbeta and 13 Jbeta. TCRdb redid the calling of the immunoSEQ multiplex PCR reads with MiXCR, one entry per CDR3 protein. Here the sample spans a few hundred thousand distinct CDR3 sequences, roughly 85% being singletons. V lost 0 bases to trimming and J lost 7 bases, with 9 bases between them. This CDR3 region has 13 residues. FACS was used to enrich TEMRA cells, whereas the CD8+ and CD4+ T cells were obtained by negative isolation. Study-level results: The study conceded that relatively few individuals underwent its TCR sequencing and HLA analysis.

Sample: CD8+ T cells from PBMCs. This chain joins TRBV12-3 or TRBV12-4 and TRBJ1-2, with no clear D. This sequence was found in a human donor with multiple sclerosis. CDR3 sequence reads: CASSLAWGAGYTF. The CDR3 nucleotides read TGTGCCAGCAGTTTAGCATGGGGTGCTGGCTACACCTTC.